The 16 T cell receptor beta chains in this list originate from one sample, sequenced in a study of metastatic and nonmetastatic thyroid tumors. TCRdb re-clonotyped the PCR reads via MiXCR. The sample yields about 18,000 clones, 30% to 40% seen once. There were no patients who had received any treatment before thyroid surgery. Sequenced input: tumor tissue. These receptors originate from a male donor with papillary thyroid cancer or a benign thyroid nodule (not recorded which). Some clones in this sample may be carry-over from other donors' samples.

The chain joins TRBV12-3 or TRBV12-4 to TRBJ2-3, with D perhaps TRBD2 (6 bases). The V end lost 6 bases, the J end lost 3 bases, and 16 bases lay between the germline ends. This CDR3 is built from 15 residues. CDR3 DNA sequence: TGTGCCAGCAGCGATACTTGGACTACTACAGATACGCAGTATTTT. It encodes CASSDTWTTTDTQYF.

Sample share makes this clone medium-sized. The chain recombines TRBV20-1 with TRBJ2-7; D might be TRBD1 (6 bases). V was clipped by 2 bases and J by 4 bases, with 9 bases between them. The germline gives CDR1 DFQATT, CDR2 SNEGSKA (reference sequence). The CDR3 spans 12 residues. CDR3 region: CSARQGFYEQYF. The CDR3 coding sequence is TGCAGTGCTAGACAGGGGTTTTACGAGCAGTACTTC.

This clone occurred many times. The V gene is TRBV5-6, the J gene TRBJ1-2; no firm D call. Deletions cut 4 bases from V and 4 bases from J, with 14 bases between. The CDR3 covers 14 residues. Per the germline V gene, CDR1 is SGHDT and CDR2 is YYEEEE. CDR3 region: CASSLARALYGYTF. The CDR3 DNA follows: TGTGCCAGCAGCCTCGCGAGGGCTCTCTATGGCTACACCTTC.

This clone ranks as medium-sized. V usage is TRBV20-1 and J usage is TRBJ2-1; 8 nucleotides line up with TRBD2. There are 14 residues in the CDR3. V shed 5 bases, J shed 1 base, and the junction held 4 bases outside the gene matches. Germline CDR1 and CDR2: DFQATT and SNEGSKA (reference sequence). The CDR3 region has the DNA TGCAGTGCTCCCCGGGGGGGGTCCTACAATGAGCAGTTCTTC. Its translation: CSAPRGGSYNEQFF.

This chain links TRBV19 with TRBJ1-1, with D possibly matching TRBD1 (5 bases). The germline V gene has CDR1 LNHDA and CDR2 SQIVND (reference sequence). Trimming took 1 base from V and 4 from J, leaving 13 bases between them. The CDR3 is made up of 15 amino acids. The CDR3 DNA reads as TGTGCCAGTAGTATAGGTGGGGGGGTTGGCACTGAAGCTTTCTTT. The encoded protein is CASSIGGGVGTEAFF.

The J gene is TRBJ2-1, the V gene TRBV20-1, with D maybe TRBD2 (5 bases). Germline V gives CDR1 DFQATT, CDR2 SNEGSKA (reference sequence). The CDR3 extends over 17 amino acids. V was shortened by 0 bases and J by 3 bases, with 18 bases between the two germline ends. The CDR3 loop is CSARDDFGASLYNEQFF. The CDR3 region has the DNA TGCAGTGCTAGAGATGATTTTGGCGCTAGCCTCTACAATGAGCAGTTCTTC.

The chain employs TRBV7-6 and TRBJ1-6, with TRBD1 as a possible D gene (6 bases). Germline V gene lookup returns CDR1 SGHVS and CDR2 FNYEAQ. With 5 bases removed from V and 5 bases from J, the gap between germline ends came to 10 bases. This CDR3 comprises 14 residues. The CDR3 region is CASSQQGDNSPLHF. The CDR3 region has the DNA TGTGCCAGCAGCCAACAGGGAGATAATTCACCCCTCCACTTT. The full variable domain, in which reference TRBV7-6 and TRBJ1-6 provide the parts outside the CDR3, is GAGVSQSPRYKVTKRGQDVALRCDPISGHVSLYWYRQALGQGPEFLTYFNYEAQQDKSGLPNDRFSAERPEGSISTLTIQRTEQRDSAMYRCASSQQGDNSPLHFGNGTRLTVT.

This clone was seen repeatedly, ten times or more. This sequence joins TRBV20-1 and TRBJ2-3, with D perhaps matching TRBD1 (5 bases). Germline CDR1 DFQATT, CDR2 SNEGSKA (reference sequence). Trimming removed 5 bases from V and 6 bases from J, with 18 bases in between. The CDR3 totals 14 residues. The CDR3 is CSAGALRLLDTQYF. DNA for the CDR3: TGCAGTGCTGGGGCCTTGAGGCTTCTCGATACGCAGTATTTT.

The chain combines TRBV11-2 with TRBJ2-1; 16 bases are a match to TRBD2. This CDR3 is 17 amino acids long. Germline lookup yields CDR1 SGHAT and CDR2 FQNNGV. The trim removed 0 bases at V and 10 bases at J, leaving 6 bases unmatched. The CDR3 bases are TGTGCCAGCAGCTTAGATGGGGGACTAGCGGGAGGGGAGGAGCAGTTCTTC. Amino acid sequence: CASSLDGGLAGGEEQFF.

The gene calls are TRBV28 and TRBJ2-7; 7 bases match TRBD2. Germline CDR1 and CDR2: MDHEN and SYDVKM. This CDR3 spans 15 amino acids. Trimming at V came to 2 bases and at J to 12 bases, leaving 16 bases not matched to a gene. The CDR3 DNA sequence: TGTGCCAGCAGTTTAGGGACTATCGGCTCCTACGGGCTGTACTTC. Translated, it gives CASSLGTIGSYGLYF.

The gene calls are TRBV4-1 and TRBJ1-4; 8 bases line up with TRBD1. Looked up from germline, CDR1 is MGHRA and CDR2 is YSYEKL. J was trimmed by 2 bases and V by 4 bases; bases with no gene match: 6. The CDR3 spans 16 residues. This chain's CDR3 is CASSRYTGGTNEKLFF. The CDR3 coding sequence is TGCGCCAGCAGCCGATACACAGGGGGGACTAATGAAAAACTGTTTTTT.

Details on this clone: The junction does not match germline at one end; this may be a read error. The chain combines TRBV6-5 with TRBJ2-4, with 15 nucleotides matching TRBD2. The CDR3 has 19 residues. CDR1 MNHEY and CDR2 SVGAGI come from the germline V gene. CDR3 residues: CARSFGLAGGNLAKNIKYF. The DNA of the CDR3 is TGTGCCCGCAGTTTCGGACTAGCGGGAGGGAATCTGGCCAAAAACATTAAGTACTTC.

The V and J genes are TRBV12-5 and TRBJ2-1, with 14 bases identical to TRBD2. The germline CDR1 and CDR2 sequences are LGHNT and FRNRAP. V lost 6 bases to trimming and J lost 0 bases; unmatched junction nucleotides: 4. The CDR3 totals 17 residues. CDR3 in DNA: TGTGCTAGTGGGGGGACTAGCGGGGGTACCTCCTACAATGAGCAGTTCTTC. Its protein is CASGGTSGGTSYNEQFF.

This clone was found a few times. The chain links TRBV6-2 or TRBV6-3 to TRBJ2-7, with 8 bases fitting TRBD2. Germline CDR1 and CDR2: MNHEY and SVGEGT. Germline trimming cut 2 bases from V and 3 bases from J; bases unmatched to any gene: 6. The CDR3 length is 15 residues. The CDR3 DNA reads TGTGCCAGCAGTTACCTGGCGGGAGGCAGCTACGAGCAGTACTTC. Its translation is CASSYLAGGSYEQYF.

A few counts support this clone. The CDR3 loop reads CASSLRPGDRGEQYF. The CDR3 DNA follows: TGTGCCAGCAGTTTACGTCCGGGAGACCGTGGTGAGCAGTACTTC. The gene calls are TRBV28 and TRBJ2-7; TRBD2 might be the D (6 bases). The CDR3 covers 15 residues. CDR1 and CDR2 (germline): MDHEN, SYDVKM. V lost 2 bases, J lost 7 bases, and 18 bases lay in between. The full variable domain, with the rest looked up from reference TRBV28 and TRBJ2-7, is DVKVTQSSRYLVKRTGEKVFLECVQDMDHENMFWYRQDPGLGLRLIYFSYDVKMKEKGDIPEGYSVSREKKERFSLILESASTNQTSMYLCASSLRPGDRGEQYFGPGTRLTVT.

This clone was seen many times. The rearrangement links TRBV9 to TRBJ2-3, with 9 bases fitting TRBD2. Germline assignment: CDR1 SGDLS and CDR2 YYNGEE. CDR3 length: 18 residues. The V and J ends lost 0 bases and 2 bases, in that order; junction bases with no gene match: 10. The CDR3 loop is CASSVGSLRGLATDTQYF. DNA of the CDR3: TGTGCCAGCAGCGTAGGCTCGCTAAGGGGACTAGCCACAGATACGCAGTATTTT. The whole variable domain, remainder taken from reference TRBV9 and TRBJ2-3, is DSGVTQTPKHLITATGQRVTLRCSPRSGDLSVYWYQQSLDQGLQFLIQYYNGEERAKGNILERFSAQQFPDLHSELNLSSLELGDSALYFCASSVGSLRGLATDTQYFGPGTRLTVL.